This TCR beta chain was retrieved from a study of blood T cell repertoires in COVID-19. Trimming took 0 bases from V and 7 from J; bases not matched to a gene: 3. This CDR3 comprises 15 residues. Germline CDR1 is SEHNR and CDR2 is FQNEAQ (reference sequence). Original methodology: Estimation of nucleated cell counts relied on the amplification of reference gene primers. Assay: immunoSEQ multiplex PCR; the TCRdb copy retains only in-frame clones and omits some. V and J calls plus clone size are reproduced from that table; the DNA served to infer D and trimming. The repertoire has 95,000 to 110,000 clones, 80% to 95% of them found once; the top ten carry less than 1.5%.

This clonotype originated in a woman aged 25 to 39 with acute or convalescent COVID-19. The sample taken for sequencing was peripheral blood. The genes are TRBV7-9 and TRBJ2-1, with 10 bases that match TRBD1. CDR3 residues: CASSLAGTGANEQFF. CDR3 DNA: TGTGCCAGCAGCTTAGCCGGGACAGGGGCAAATGAGCAGTTCTTC.